The clone carrying this T cell receptor (beta chain) was detected only a few times. This sample was included in a study of T cell responses to AZD1222 COVID-19 vaccine. Sequencing used immunoSEQ multiplex PCR; TCRdb keeps in-frame clones, though not all of them. The sample shows 110,000 or so clones, more than 75% of them seen only once. The sequencing here drew on peripheral blood, taken 28 days after the second AZD1222 dose. The sequence came from an adult who received the AZD1222 COVID-19 vaccine.

The CDR3: CASSRTGHATNEKLFF. DNA for the CDR3: TGTGCCAGCAGCCGGACAGGACATGCAACTAATGAAAAACTGTTTTTT. V is TRBV7-8 and J is TRBJ1-4; 7 bases are shared with TRBD1. Germline trimming cut 5 bases from V and 0 bases from J; bases unmatched to any gene: 6. The CDR3 loop spans 16 amino acids. CDR1 is SGHVS, CDR2 FQNEAQ, per germline. Looking up the rest from reference TRBV7-8 and TRBJ1-4 gives the full variable domain: GAGVSQSPRYKVAKRGQDVALRCDPISGHVSLFWYQQALGQGPEFLTYFQNEAQLDKSGLPSDRFFAERPEGSVSTLKIQRTQQEDSAVYLCASSRTGHATNEKLFFGSGTQLSVL.